The TCR beta chain under discussion was sequenced for a study of blood T cell repertoires in COVID-19. Measured with immunoSEQ multiplex PCR; TCRdb has only the in-frame clones, and not every one. The data hold over 200,000 clones, with roughly 80% observed a single time. Looked up from germline, CDR1 is KGHDR and CDR2 is SFDVKD. The CDR3 sequence is 15 residues long. Trimming at V came to 0 bases and at J to 7 bases, leaving 5 bases not matched to a gene. This clonotype originated in a human donor in a cohort sampled during active COVID-19. The chain has TRBV24-1 and TRBJ2-1; 7 bases match TRBD2. The sequencing sample was made of peripheral blood. DNA for the CDR3: TGTGCCACCAGTGATTTGCAGCTGGGGGGGAATGAGCAGTTCTTC. It is translated as CATSDLQLGGNEQFF.